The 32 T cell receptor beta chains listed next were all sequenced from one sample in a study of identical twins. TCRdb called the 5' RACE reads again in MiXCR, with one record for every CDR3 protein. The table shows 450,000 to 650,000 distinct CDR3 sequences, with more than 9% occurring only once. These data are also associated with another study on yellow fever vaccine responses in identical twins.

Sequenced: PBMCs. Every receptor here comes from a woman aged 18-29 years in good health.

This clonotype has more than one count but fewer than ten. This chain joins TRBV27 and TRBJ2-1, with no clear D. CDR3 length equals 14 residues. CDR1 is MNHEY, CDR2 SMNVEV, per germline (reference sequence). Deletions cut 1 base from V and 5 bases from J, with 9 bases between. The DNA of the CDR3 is TGTGCCAGCAGTTTATTCACGACGGACAATGAGCAGTTCTTC. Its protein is CASSLFTTDNEQFF.

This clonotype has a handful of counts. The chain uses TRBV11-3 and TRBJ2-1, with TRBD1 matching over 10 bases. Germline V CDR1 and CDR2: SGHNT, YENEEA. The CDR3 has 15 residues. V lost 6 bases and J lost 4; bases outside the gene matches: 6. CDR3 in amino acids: CASSIDRGLYNEQFF. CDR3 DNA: TGTGCCAGCAGTATCGACAGGGGGCTTTACAATGAGCAGTTCTTC. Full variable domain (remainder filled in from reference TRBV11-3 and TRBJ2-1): EAGVVQSPRYKIIEKKQPVAFWCNPISGHNTLYWYLQNLGQGPELLIRYENEEAVDDSQLPKDRFSAERLKGVDSTLKIQPAELGDSAVYLCASSIDRGLYNEQFFGPGTRLTVL.

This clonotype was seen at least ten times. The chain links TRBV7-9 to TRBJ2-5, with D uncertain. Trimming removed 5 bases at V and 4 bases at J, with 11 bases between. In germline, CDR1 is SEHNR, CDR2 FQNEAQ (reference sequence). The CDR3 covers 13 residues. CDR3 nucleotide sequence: TGTGCCAGCAGCATTAACCCCGGAGAGACCCAGTACTTC. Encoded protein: CASSINPGETQYF.

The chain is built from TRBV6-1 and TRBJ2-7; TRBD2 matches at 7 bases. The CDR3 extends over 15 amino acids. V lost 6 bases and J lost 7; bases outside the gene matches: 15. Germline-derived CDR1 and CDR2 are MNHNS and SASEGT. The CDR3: CASRALAQASGEQYF. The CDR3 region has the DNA TGTGCCAGCAGGGCACTAGCGCAGGCCTCTGGGGAGCAGTACTTC.

Written as DNA, the CDR3 is TGTGCCAGCAGCTTAACTTCTAGCGGGGCAACAGATACGCAGTATTTT. Protein: CASSLTSSGATDTQYF. This chain links TRBV7-3 with TRBJ2-3; 9 bases line up with TRBD2. The CDR3 extends over 16 amino acids. Unmatched junction bases numbered 4, after V lost 0 bases and J lost 3 bases. The germline CDR1 and CDR2 sequences are SGHTA and FQGTGA.

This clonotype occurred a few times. The DNA for the CDR3 is TGTGCCACCGTAGACAGGGACGGGGGAACTGAAGCTTTCTTT. Amino acids: CATVDRDGGTEAFF. The chain couples TRBV12-3 or TRBV12-4 to TRBJ1-1; TRBD1 agrees at 7 bases. CDR3 length equals 14 residues. V lost 10 bases to trimming and J lost 5 bases; unmatched junction nucleotides: 13.

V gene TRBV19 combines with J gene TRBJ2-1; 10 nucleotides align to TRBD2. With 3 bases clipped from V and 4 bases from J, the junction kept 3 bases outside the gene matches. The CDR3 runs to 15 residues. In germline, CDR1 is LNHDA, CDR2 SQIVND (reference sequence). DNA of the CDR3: TGTGCCAGTAGTATTTCTAGCGGGGGATACAATGAGCAGTTCTTC. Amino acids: CASSISSGGYNEQFF.

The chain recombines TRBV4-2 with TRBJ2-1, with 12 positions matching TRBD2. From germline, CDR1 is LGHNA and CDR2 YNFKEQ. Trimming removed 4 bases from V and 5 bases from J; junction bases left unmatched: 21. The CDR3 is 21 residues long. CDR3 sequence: CASSPVREPSGGAQNNNEQFF. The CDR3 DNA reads TGTGCCAGCAGCCCCGTCCGCGAGCCTAGCGGGGGGGCACAAAACAACAATGAGCAGTTCTTC.

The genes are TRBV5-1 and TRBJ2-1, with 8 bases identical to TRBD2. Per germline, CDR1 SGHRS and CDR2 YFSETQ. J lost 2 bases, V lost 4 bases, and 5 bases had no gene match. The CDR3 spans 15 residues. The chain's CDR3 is CASSPVRGAYNEQFF. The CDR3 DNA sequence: TGCGCCAGCAGCCCGGTGCGGGGGGCCTACAATGAGCAGTTCTTC.

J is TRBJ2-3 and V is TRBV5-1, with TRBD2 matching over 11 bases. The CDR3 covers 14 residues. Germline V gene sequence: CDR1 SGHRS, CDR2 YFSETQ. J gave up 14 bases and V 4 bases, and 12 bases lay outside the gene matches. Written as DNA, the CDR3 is TGCGCCAGCAGCCTCACTAGCGGGAGTTCGGGCGGGTATTTT. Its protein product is CASSLTSGSSGGYF.

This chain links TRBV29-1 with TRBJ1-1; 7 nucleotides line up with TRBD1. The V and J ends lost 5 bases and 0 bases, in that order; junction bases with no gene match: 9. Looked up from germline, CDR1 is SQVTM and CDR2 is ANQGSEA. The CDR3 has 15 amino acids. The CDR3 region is CSVPDRSRLNTEAFF. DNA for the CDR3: TGCAGCGTTCCGGACAGGAGCCGATTGAACACTGAAGCTTTCTTT.

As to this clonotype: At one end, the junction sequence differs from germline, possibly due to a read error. CDR3 loop: CASSLDRTPSGTGELFF. The CDR3 DNA reads TGTGCTAGCAGCTTAGACAGGACACCCAGCGGGACCGGGGAGCTGTTTTTT. The chain carries TRBV7-7 and TRBJ2-2; D is tentatively TRBD1 or TRBD2 (6 bases each). Germline CDR1 is SSHAT and CDR2 is FNYEAQ (reference sequence). This CDR3 is 17 amino acids long.

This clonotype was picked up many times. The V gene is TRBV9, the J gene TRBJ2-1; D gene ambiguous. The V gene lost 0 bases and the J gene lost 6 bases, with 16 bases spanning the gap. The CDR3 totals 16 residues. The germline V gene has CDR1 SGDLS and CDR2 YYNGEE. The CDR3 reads CASSVVQTQGRNEQFF. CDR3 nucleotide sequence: TGTGCCAGCAGCGTAGTTCAGACTCAAGGGCGCAATGAGCAGTTCTTC.

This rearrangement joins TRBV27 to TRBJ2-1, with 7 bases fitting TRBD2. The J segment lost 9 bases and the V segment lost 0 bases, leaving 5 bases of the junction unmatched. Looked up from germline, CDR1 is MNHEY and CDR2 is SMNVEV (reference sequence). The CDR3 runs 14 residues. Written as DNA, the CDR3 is TGTGCCAGCAGTTTATCCCCGGGAGGTACTGAGCAGTTCTTC. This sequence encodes CASSLSPGGTEQFF.

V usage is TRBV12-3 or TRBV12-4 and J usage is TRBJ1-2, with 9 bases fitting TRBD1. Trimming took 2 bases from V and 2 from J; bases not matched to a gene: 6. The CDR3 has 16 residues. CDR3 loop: CASSLFGTGKNYGYTF. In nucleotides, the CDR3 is TGTGCCAGCAGTTTATTCGGGACAGGGAAGAACTATGGCTACACCTTC.

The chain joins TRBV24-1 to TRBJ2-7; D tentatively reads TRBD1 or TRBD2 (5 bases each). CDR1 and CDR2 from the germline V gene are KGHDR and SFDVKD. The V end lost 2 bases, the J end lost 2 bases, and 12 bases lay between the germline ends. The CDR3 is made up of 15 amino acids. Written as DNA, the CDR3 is TGTGCCACCAGTGATTGGAAGAGGGGAACCTACGAGCAGTACTTC. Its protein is CATSDWKRGTYEQYF.

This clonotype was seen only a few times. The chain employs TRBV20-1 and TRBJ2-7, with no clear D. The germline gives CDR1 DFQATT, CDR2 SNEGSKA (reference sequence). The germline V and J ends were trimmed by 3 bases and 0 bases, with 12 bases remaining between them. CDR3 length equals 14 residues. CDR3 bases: TGCAGTGCTAGCTCGGACGGACGCTCCTACGAGCAGTACTTC. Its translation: CSASSDGRSYEQYF.

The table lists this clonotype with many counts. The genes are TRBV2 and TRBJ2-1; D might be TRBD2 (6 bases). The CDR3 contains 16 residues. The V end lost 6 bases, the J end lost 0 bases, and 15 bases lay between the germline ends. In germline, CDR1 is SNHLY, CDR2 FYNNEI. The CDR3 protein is CASRWRDPPSYNEQFF. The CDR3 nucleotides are TGTGCCAGCAGATGGAGGGACCCCCCCTCCTACAATGAGCAGTTCTTC.

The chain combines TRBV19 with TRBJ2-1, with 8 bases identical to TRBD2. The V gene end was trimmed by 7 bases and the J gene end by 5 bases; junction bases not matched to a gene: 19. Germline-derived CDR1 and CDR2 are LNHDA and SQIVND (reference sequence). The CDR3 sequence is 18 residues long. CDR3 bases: TGTGCCAGTACCCAAATAATCGGGGGGGCAATCAACCACAATGAGCAGTTCTTC. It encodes CASTQIIGGAINHNEQFF.

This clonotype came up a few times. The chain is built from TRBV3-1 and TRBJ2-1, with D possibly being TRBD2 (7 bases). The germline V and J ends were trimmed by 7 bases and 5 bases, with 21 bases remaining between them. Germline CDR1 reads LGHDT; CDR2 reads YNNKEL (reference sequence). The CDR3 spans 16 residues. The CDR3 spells CASTRLTGGPNNEQFF. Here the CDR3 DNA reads TGTGCCAGCACTCGCCTAACCGGGGGGCCGAACAATGAGCAGTTCTTC.

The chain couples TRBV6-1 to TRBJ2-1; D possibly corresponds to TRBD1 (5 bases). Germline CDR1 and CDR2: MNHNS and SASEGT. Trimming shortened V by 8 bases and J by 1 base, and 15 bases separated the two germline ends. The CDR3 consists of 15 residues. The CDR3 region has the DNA TGTGCCAGCGAGACAGCCCCCGGATCCTACAATGAGCAGTTCTTC. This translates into CASETAPGSYNEQFF.

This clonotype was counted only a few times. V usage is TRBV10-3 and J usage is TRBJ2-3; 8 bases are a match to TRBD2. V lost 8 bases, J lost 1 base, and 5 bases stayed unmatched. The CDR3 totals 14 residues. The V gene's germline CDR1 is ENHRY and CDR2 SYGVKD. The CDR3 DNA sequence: TGTGCCATCGGCGGGAGGAGCGGCACAGATACGCAGTATTTT. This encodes CAIGGRSGTDTQYF.

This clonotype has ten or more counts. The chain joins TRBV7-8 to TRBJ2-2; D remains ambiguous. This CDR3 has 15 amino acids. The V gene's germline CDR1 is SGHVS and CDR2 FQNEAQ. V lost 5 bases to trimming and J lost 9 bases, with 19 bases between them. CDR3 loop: CASSQTRLPGRELFF. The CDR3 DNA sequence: TGTGCCAGCAGCCAAACGAGACTCCCAGGCAGGGAGCTGTTTTTT.

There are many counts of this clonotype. This CDR3 reads CSARSGADQPQHF. The CDR3 nucleotides are TGCAGTGCCAGGTCAGGGGCGGATCAGCCCCAGCATTTT. The chain carries TRBV20-1 and TRBJ1-5, with a weak D call TRBD1 (6 bases). Germline V gene data show CDR1 as DFQATT and CDR2 as SNEGSKA (reference sequence). This CDR3 is 13 amino acids long. V lost 6 bases, J lost 5 bases, and 14 bases lay in between.

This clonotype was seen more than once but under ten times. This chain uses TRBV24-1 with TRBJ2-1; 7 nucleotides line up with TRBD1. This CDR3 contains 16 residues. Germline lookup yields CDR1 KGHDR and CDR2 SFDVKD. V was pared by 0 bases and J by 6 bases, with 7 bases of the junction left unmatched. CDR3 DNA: TGTGCCACCAGTGATTTGACAGGGGAGTTGCGCAATGAGCAGTTCTTC. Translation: CATSDLTGELRNEQFF.

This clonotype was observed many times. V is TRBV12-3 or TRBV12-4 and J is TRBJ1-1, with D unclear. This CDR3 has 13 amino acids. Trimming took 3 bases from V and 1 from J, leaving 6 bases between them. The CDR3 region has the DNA TGTGCCAGCAGTTTGAAGGAGAACACTGAAGCTTTCTTT. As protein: CASSLKENTEAFF.

The CDR3 coding sequence is TGCAGTGCGGCCGACCTTGATAGCTCCTACAATGAGCAGTTCTTC. The encoded protein is CSAADLDSSYNEQFF. This sequence joins TRBV20-1 and TRBJ2-1; D gene ambiguous. The CDR3 loop spans 15 amino acids. Looked up from germline, CDR1 is DFQATT and CDR2 is SNEGSKA (reference sequence). The V end was cut by 6 bases, the J end by 0 bases, with 15 bases between.

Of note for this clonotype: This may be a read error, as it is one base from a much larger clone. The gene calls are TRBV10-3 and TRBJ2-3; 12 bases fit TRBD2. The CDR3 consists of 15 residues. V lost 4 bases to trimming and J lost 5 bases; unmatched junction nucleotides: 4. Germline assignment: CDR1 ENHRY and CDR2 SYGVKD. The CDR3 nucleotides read TGTGCCATCAGTGTACCTAGCGGGAGGGGAGATACGCAGTATTTT. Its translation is CAISVPSGRGDTQYF.

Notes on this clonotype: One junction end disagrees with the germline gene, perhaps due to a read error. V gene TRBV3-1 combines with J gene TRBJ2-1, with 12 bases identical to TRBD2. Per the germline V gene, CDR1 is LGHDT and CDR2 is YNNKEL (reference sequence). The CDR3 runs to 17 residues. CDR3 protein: CATSQRLAGAIYNEQFF. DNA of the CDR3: TGTGCCACCAGCCAGAGACTAGCGGGAGCGATCTACAATGAGCAGTTCTTC.

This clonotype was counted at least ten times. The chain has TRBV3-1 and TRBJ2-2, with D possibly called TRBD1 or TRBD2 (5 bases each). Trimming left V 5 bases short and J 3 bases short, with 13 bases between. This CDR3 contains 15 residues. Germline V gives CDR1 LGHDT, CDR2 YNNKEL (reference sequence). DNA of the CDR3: TGTGCCAGCAGCTGGGGGAGTTCGGACACCGGGGAGCTGTTTTTT. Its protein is CASSWGSSDTGELFF.

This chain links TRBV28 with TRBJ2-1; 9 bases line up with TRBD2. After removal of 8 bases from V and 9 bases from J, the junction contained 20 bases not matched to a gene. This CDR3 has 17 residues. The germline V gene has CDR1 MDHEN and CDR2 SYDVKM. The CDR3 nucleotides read TGTGCCAGCGGAATAGATTTAGCGGGAGTCCCAGTTGCTGAGCAGTTCTTC. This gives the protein CASGIDLAGVPVAEQFF.

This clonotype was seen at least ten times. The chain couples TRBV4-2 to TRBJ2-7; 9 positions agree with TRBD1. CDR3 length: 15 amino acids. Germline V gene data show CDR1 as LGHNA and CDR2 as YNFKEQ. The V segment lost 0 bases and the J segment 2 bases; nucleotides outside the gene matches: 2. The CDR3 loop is CASSQERTGAYEQYF. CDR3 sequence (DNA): TGTGCCAGCAGCCAAGAGAGGACAGGGGCCTACGAGCAGTACTTC.